The sequence of this T cell receptor beta chain was determined in a study of cytomegalovirus exposure and HLA in healthy donors. Turning to the study itself: Researchers found that approximately 85% of fewer than 450 genotyped donors fell within the Caucasian-associated ancestry cluster.

Amplification used 60 Vbeta primers and 13 Jbeta primers. Measured with immunoSEQ multiplex PCR; TCRdb has only the in-frame clones, and not every one. The table records around 150,000 clones, roughly 9% of them present only once. The table lists this clone with a few counts. As yet, its antigen is unknown. Trimming stripped 6 bases from V and 5 bases from J, with 20 bases between. Germline CDR1 is WSHSY and CDR2 is SAAADI. This CDR3 has 16 residues. Study conclusions and caveats: Previously analyzed data showed that most TCR beta V segments were productive at a frequency of about 87% or about 30%. In a later analysis, at a false discovery rate of 0.05, some 15,000 TCR beta sequences were associated with HLA alleles. Associated with cytomegalovirus, according to the listing, were 150 to 200 TCR beta chains.

This chain uses TRBV10-2 with TRBJ1-5; D is unresolved. What was sequenced was PBMCs. This TCR was sampled from a woman aged 35 to 49 in good health and CMV-seropositive. The CDR3 DNA reads TGCGCCAGCAGCTACCGTTCGGGGTTTGGCGATCAGCCCCAGCATTTT. Translated, it gives CASSYRSGFGDQPQHF.